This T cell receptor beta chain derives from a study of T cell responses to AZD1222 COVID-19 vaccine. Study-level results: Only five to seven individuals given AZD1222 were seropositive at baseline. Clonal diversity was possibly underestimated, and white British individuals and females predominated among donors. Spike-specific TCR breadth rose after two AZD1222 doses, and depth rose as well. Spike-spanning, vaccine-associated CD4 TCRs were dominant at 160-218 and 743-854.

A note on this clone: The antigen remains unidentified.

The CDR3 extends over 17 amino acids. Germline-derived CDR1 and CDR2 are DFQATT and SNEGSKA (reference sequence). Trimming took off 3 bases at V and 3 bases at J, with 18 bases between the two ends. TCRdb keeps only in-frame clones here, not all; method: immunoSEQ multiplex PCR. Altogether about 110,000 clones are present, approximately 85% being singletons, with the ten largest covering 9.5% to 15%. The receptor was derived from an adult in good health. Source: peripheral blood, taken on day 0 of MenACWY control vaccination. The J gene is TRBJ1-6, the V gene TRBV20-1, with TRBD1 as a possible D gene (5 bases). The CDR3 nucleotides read TGCAGTGCTAGTAACAGGAGGGGATCCATCTATAATTCACCCCTCCACTTT. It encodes CSASNRRGSIYNSPLHF.